This T cell receptor (beta chain) comes out of a study of blood T cell repertoires in COVID-19. Assay: immunoSEQ multiplex PCR; the TCRdb copy retains only in-frame clones and omits some. The repertoire includes about 290,000 clones, roughly 90% of them detected once, and more than 9.5% sits in the top ten. The sample comprised peripheral blood. This sequence was found in a woman aged 25 to 45 with COVID-19, enrolled during active disease.

This CDR3 reads CASSLGGNLAKNIQYF. In nucleotides, the CDR3 is TGTGCCAGCAGCTTAGGAGGTAACCTAGCCAAAAACATTCAGTACTTC. This chain connects TRBV11-2 to TRBJ2-4; D gene ambiguous. CDR3 length equals 16 residues. The V and J ends lost 1 base and 0 bases respectively, with 10 bases between them. Per germline, CDR1 SGHAT and CDR2 FQNNGV.